This T cell receptor (beta chain) came from a study of Tregs in tolerant kidney transplant recipients. Turning to the study itself: Related graft donors supplied nonmyeloablative bone marrow transplants, and mixed chimerism was transient.

Regarding the study as a whole: Antigen-driven expansion was suggested because donor-specific Tregs expanded more than all Tregs in tolerant patients. The most relevant donor-specific Treg TCRbeta repertoire apparently came from expansion with activated donor B cells.

Trimming stripped 4 bases from V and 7 bases from J, with 11 bases between. The CDR3 is 13 residues long. CDR1 and CDR2 (germline): SGHVS, FNYEAQ. The table came from immunoSEQ multiplex PCR; TCRdb's copy has only in-frame clones and leaves some out. The sample shows about 52,000 clones, and about 0.76% sits with its ten largest clones. A remark on this clone: Antigen unknown. The sequenced fragment ends 3 residues before the CDR3 boundary, so the rest is inferred from the germline J gene.

This receptor was identified in a human donor who received a combined kidney and bone marrow transplant. The sample was CD4+ T cells from blood, taken before the transplant. This chain links TRBV7-6 with TRBJ2-1, with a weak D call TRBD2 (7 bases). The CDR3 loop is CASSSGGRNEQFF. The sequenced CDR3 bases are TGTGCCAGCAGCTCCGGGGGGCGGAATGAG.